Detailed here is one TCR beta chain. Antigen unknown. The sample belongs to a study of T cells in localized non-small cell lung cancer. Study-wide findings and caveats: Among the top 100 tumor clones, a median around 50 appeared in adjacent lung. Clonality of T cells reached its maximum in uninvolved adjacent lung, surpassing tumor. Heterogeneity stays possible, as sequencing covered only one tumor region.

Generated by immunoSEQ multiplex PCR, the TCRdb table keeps only in-frame clones and is missing some. Of around 8,000 clones listed, 85% to 95% are singletons. Between the trimmed V and J ends, which lost 5 bases and 3 bases, there was a span of 11 bases. CDR3 length: 13 amino acids. Germline V lookup: CDR1 KGHSH, CDR2 LQKENI. The sequencing here drew on peripheral blood, taken before any cancer treatment. This clonotype was obtained from a woman between 35 and 75 years old with stage I lung adenocarcinoma. The chain carries TRBV18 and TRBJ2-7, with D tentatively TRBD1 (5 bases). The CDR3 DNA is TGTGCCAGCTCAGAGGTAGGGGTCTACGAGCAGTACTTC. Translating it yields CASSEVGVYEQYF.